These 25 T cell receptor beta chains originate from one sample sequenced in a study of T-cell reconstitution after alpha-beta-depleted transplantation in children. As it was prepared, the TCRbeta library received unique molecular identifiers. TCRdb re-derived calls from the PCR reads in MiXCR, one entry per CDR3 protein. In the table there are about a million distinct CDR3 sequences, roughly 29% of which are singletons. Sequenced material: PBMCs, mostly from graft donor cells, taken 360 days after TCRalphabeta/CD19-depleted stem cell transplant. The origin of the receptors is a boy under two years old who had a stem cell transplant for SCID, so the T cells may come from the graft donor.

This chain connects TRBV21-1 to TRBJ2-3; TRBD2 is taken as the D call from the table, unchecked against the DNA. TRBV21-1 is listed as a pseudogene. This CDR3 comprises 13 residues. The chain's CDR3 is CASSKLQGRAQYF. The CDR3 DNA sequence: TGTGCCAGCAGCAAACTTCAGGGGAGGGCGCAGTATTTT.

The gene calls are TRBV12-3 or TRBV12-4 and TRBJ1-5, with a weak D call TRBD1 (6 bases). The CDR3 is made up of 18 amino acids. V gave up 5 bases and J gave up 2 bases, with 22 bases separating them. The CDR3 DNA is TGTGCCAGCAGTCATGGGCCGGGACACTCAGGGGGCAATCAGCCCCAGCATTTT. Its translation: CASSHGPGHSGGNQPQHF.

The chain joins TRBV5-1 to TRBJ2-7, with 9 nucleotides matching TRBD2. The CDR3 is 15 amino acids. Trimming at V came to 1 base and at J to 2 bases, leaving 4 bases not matched to a gene. The V gene's germline CDR1 is SGHRS and CDR2 YFSETQ. CDR3 loop: CASSLWGLATYEQYF. The CDR3, as DNA: TGCGCCAGCAGCTTGTGGGGACTAGCCACCTACGAGCAGTACTTC.

The gene calls are TRBV9 and TRBJ2-3, with D unclear. Trimming cost V 0 bases and J 5 bases, with 7 bases left between them. CDR1 is SGDLS, CDR2 YYNGEE, per germline. There are 13 residues in the CDR3. DNA of the CDR3: TGTGCCAGCAGCGTAGACCCAGGAGATACGCAGTATTTT. This encodes CASSVDPGDTQYF.

This clonotype showed up just a few times. The chain has TRBV28 and TRBJ2-2, with 7 bases aligning to TRBD1. CDR3 length: 14 residues. Germline CDR1 reads MDHEN; CDR2 reads SYDVKM. V shed 7 bases, J shed 6 bases, and the junction held 8 bases outside the gene matches. CDR3 coding DNA: TGTGCCAGCACGCACAGGGGCGAATCCGGGGAGCTGTTTTTT. Protein: CASTHRGESGELFF.

CDR3 DNA sequence: TGTGCCAGCAGCTTACACGGGGGCCTTTCGGAATCACCCCTCCACTTT. It codes for CASSLHGGLSESPLHF. The chain has TRBV11-1 and TRBJ1-6; possible D gene TRBD1, 6 bases. Germline loops: CDR1 SGHAT, CDR2 FQDESV (reference sequence). Trimming took off 2 bases at V and 10 bases at J, with 18 bases between the two ends. The CDR3 totals 16 residues.

V usage is TRBV28 and J usage is TRBJ1-5; 8 bases fit TRBD1. V gave up 6 bases and J gave up 4 bases; unmatched junction bases: 11. The length of the CDR3 is 16 residues. The germline gives CDR1 MDHEN, CDR2 SYDVKM. CDR3 amino acids: CASSFYTGQVNQPQHF. In DNA form, the CDR3 reads TGTGCCAGCAGCTTCTATACGGGACAGGTTAATCAGCCCCAGCATTTT.

The sample holds a few counts of this clonotype. The chain has TRBV5-5 and TRBJ2-5, with D perhaps given as TRBD1 or TRBD2 (6 bases each). Trimming shortened V by 0 bases and J by 4 bases, and 10 bases separated the two germline ends. Per the germline V gene, CDR1 is SGHKS and CDR2 is YYEKEE (reference sequence). The CDR3 is 14 residues long. The CDR3 loop is CASSLVGGLETQYF. The DNA of the CDR3 is TGTGCCAGCAGCTTGGTGGGGGGCCTAGAGACCCAGTACTTC.

The rearrangement links TRBV5-1 to TRBJ2-1; D might be TRBD1 or TRBD2, each matching 5 bases. The germline CDR1 and CDR2 sequences are SGHRS and YFSETQ. CDR3 length equals 15 residues. V was pared by 2 bases and J by 4 bases, with 13 bases between. CDR3 region: CASSLGDGPYNEQFF. The CDR3 coding sequence is TGCGCCAGCAGCTTAGGGGACGGTCCTTACAATGAGCAGTTCTTC.

This chain's CDR3 is CASSQALTSGGYQETQYF. The CDR3 DNA is TGCGCCAGCAGCCAAGCGCTGACTAGCGGGGGGTACCAAGAGACCCAGTACTTC. This sequence joins TRBV4-1 and TRBJ2-5, with 13 bases matching TRBD2. The V gene end was trimmed by 1 base and the J gene end by 0 bases; junction bases not matched to a gene: 5. Looked up from germline, CDR1 is MGHRA and CDR2 is YSYEKL. The CDR3 length is 18 residues.

The V call is TRBV15, the J call TRBJ2-5, with D hard to call. Germline CDR1 is LNHNV and CDR2 is YYDKDF (reference sequence). Trimming left V 1 base short and J 0 bases short, with 9 bases between. This CDR3 spans 15 amino acids. In nucleotides, the CDR3 is TGTGCCACCAGCAGAGCGGATTGGTACCAAGAGACCCAGTACTTC. It translates to CATSRADWYQETQYF.

The V call is TRBV12-3 or TRBV12-4, the J call TRBJ2-1, with D possibly being TRBD2 (6 bases). The length of the CDR3 is 13 residues. The V end was cut by 6 bases, the J end by 8 bases, with 14 bases between. CDR3 sequence: CASSPPTRDEQFF. The DNA for the CDR3 is TGTGCCAGCAGCCCACCGACTAGGGATGAGCAGTTCTTC.

The rearrangement uses TRBV11-1 and TRBJ1-1; possible D gene TRBD1, 5 bases. V was pared by 6 bases and J by 4 bases, with 15 bases between. From germline, CDR1 is SGHAT and CDR2 FQDESV (reference sequence). This CDR3 has 14 amino acids. CDR3 nucleotide sequence: TGTGCCAGCAGGCCTGCTGGGGGTTTCACTGAAGCTTTCTTT. It translates to CASRPAGGFTEAFF.

The chain combines TRBV7-2 with TRBJ2-1; TRBD1 is a possible D gene (7 bases). CDR1 SGHTA and CDR2 FQGNSA come from the germline V gene. The CDR3 runs to 15 residues. With 1 base removed from V and 7 bases from J, the gap between germline ends came to 14 bases. CDR3 loop: CASSLEGRGVNEQFF. As DNA, the CDR3 is TGTGCCAGCAGCTTAGAAGGCAGGGGGGTGAATGAGCAGTTCTTC.

The chain uses TRBV5-1 and TRBJ2-3; D may be TRBD1 (5 bases). The CDR3 is 18 residues long. Germline V gene lookup returns CDR1 SGHRS and CDR2 YFSETQ. Trimming stripped 4 bases from V and 1 base from J, with 22 bases between. CDR3: CASSGALEPLVRTDTQYF. CDR3 coding DNA: TGCGCCAGCAGCGGGGCACTGGAACCCCTTGTTCGCACAGATACGCAGTATTTT.

This chain connects TRBV6-5 to TRBJ2-7, with D perhaps TRBD1 (7 bases). CDR1 and CDR2 (germline): MNHEY, SVGAGI. This CDR3 has 15 residues. V lost 2 bases and J 0 bases, leaving 11 bases between the germline ends. CDR3 sequence: CASSYGGTASYEQYF. DNA of the CDR3: TGTGCCAGCAGTTACGGGGGGACAGCCTCCTACGAGCAGTACTTC.

V usage is TRBV5-1 and J usage is TRBJ1-1; 7 bases agree with TRBD1. This CDR3 has 16 residues. Looked up from germline, CDR1 is SGHRS and CDR2 is YFSETQ. The V gene end was trimmed by 3 bases and the J gene end by 0 bases; junction bases not matched to a gene: 8. DNA of the CDR3: TGCGCCAGCAGCTATGACAGGGTAGACTTGAACACTGAAGCTTTCTTT. Translation: CASSYDRVDLNTEAFF.

This chain joins TRBV5-5 and TRBJ2-2, with D tentatively TRBD1 or TRBD2 (5 bases each). Trimming took off 6 bases at V and 4 bases at J, with 13 bases between the two ends. CDR3 length: 14 amino acids. Looked up from germline, CDR1 is SGHKS and CDR2 is YYEKEE (reference sequence). CDR3 protein: CASIGGPVTGELFF. The CDR3 nucleotides are TGTGCCAGCATTGGGGGACCAGTCACCGGGGAGCTGTTTTTT. The full variable domain, its missing parts supplied by reference TRBV5-5 and TRBJ2-2, is DAGVTQSPTHLIKTRGQQVTLRCSPISGHKSVSWYQQVLGQGPQFIFQYYEKEERGRGNFPDRFSARQFPNYSSELNVNALLLGDSALYLCASIGGPVTGELFFGEGSRLTVL.

The genes are TRBV27 and TRBJ1-3, with D maybe TRBD1 (5 bases). The CDR3 is made up of 19 amino acids. CDR1 is MNHEY, CDR2 SMNVEV, per germline (reference sequence). Between the trimmed V and J ends, which lost 5 bases and 2 bases, there was a span of 25 bases. The CDR3: CASSPVHVERGIAGNTIYF. The CDR3 region has the DNA TGTGCCAGCAGTCCTGTCCACGTCGAGAGGGGAATAGCTGGAAACACCATATATTTT.

The chain is built from TRBV2 and TRBJ2-7; the D is unclear. Trimming pared 3 bases from V and 0 bases from J, leaving 9 bases between. CDR1 and CDR2 (germline): SNHLY, FYNNEI. CDR3 length: 14 amino acids. The CDR3 loop is CASSEYSRSYEQYF. CDR3 nucleotide sequence: TGTGCCAGCAGTGAGTACAGCCGCTCCTACGAGCAGTACTTC.

V usage is TRBV5-1 and J usage is TRBJ1-1; 7 bases are shared with TRBD1. The CDR3 length is 17 residues. The J segment lost 5 bases and the V segment lost 1 base, leaving 14 bases of the junction unmatched. Germline V CDR1 and CDR2: SGHRS, YFSETQ. This CDR3 is CASSLQGEDLRGTEAFF. For the CDR3, the DNA is TGCGCCAGCAGCTTGCAGGGGGAGGACCTAAGAGGAACTGAAGCTTTCTTT.

The chain has TRBV12-3 or TRBV12-4 and TRBJ2-7, with 9 bases aligning to TRBD1. CDR3 length equals 15 residues. V shed 6 bases and J 6 bases; nucleotides not matched to a gene: 12. The CDR3 spells CASSPRRDRVSEQYF. For the CDR3, the DNA is TGTGCCAGCAGCCCGAGACGGGACAGGGTAAGCGAGCAGTACTTC.

In its sample, this clonotype was seen many times. The V call is TRBV4-1, the J call TRBJ2-1; 7 bases match TRBD2. The germline gives CDR1 MGHRA, CDR2 YSYEKL. Unmatched junction bases numbered 3, after V lost 1 base and J lost 0 bases. The length of the CDR3 is 16 residues. The CDR3 sequence: CASSQVGGSSYNEQFF. The DNA of the CDR3 is TGCGCCAGCAGCCAAGTCGGGGGGTCCTCCTACAATGAGCAGTTCTTC.

The sample holds one count of this clonotype. V gene TRBV28 combines with J gene TRBJ1-1; D uncertain. The germline V gene encodes CDR1 MDHEN and CDR2 SYDVKM. CDR3 length: 15 residues. V shed 7 bases and J shed 2 bases, with 17 bases lying between them. The CDR3 region is CASITPATVNTEAFF. CDR3 nucleotides: TGTGCCAGCATTACCCCCGCGACGGTTAACACTGAAGCTTTCTTT.

V usage is TRBV5-1 and J usage is TRBJ1-1, with a weak D call TRBD1 (5 bases). V was trimmed by 1 base and J by 4 bases, leaving 20 bases between them. Germline V CDR1 and CDR2: SGHRS, YFSETQ. CDR3 size: 17 residues. The CDR3 sequence: CASSLTGQGARGTEAFF. In nucleotides, the CDR3 is TGCGCCAGCAGCTTGACCGGGCAAGGGGCACGCGGCACTGAAGCTTTCTTT. The entire variable domain, with the rest obtained from reference TRBV5-1 and TRBJ1-1, is as follows: KAGVTQTPRYLIKTRGQQVTLSCSPISGHRSVSWYQQTPGQGLQFLFEYFSETQRNKGNFPGRFSGRQFSNSRSEMNVSTLELGDSALYLCASSLTGQGARGTEAFFGQGTRLTVV.